The T cell receptor beta chain described here comes from a study of T cell responses to AZD1222 COVID-19 vaccine. Profiling relied on immunoSEQ multiplex PCR, and the TCRdb table lists in-frame clones only, not all of them. The sample has about 270,000 clones, almost 95% seen once; the top ten hold about 0.5%. This clone occurred once. The antigen is unknown. Sequence at one end of the junction differs from germline and may be a read error. From germline, CDR1 is SGHTA and CDR2 FQGTGA. The CDR3 consists of 14 residues. General study results and limits: Repertoires were obtained only post-peak T cell response. Vaccine-associated CD4 TCRs spanned spike, dominant at 160-218 and 743-854.

The clonotype comes from an adult who received the AZD1222 COVID-19 vaccine. The chain couples TRBV7-3 to TRBJ2-5; TRBD2 matches 8 bases. Sequencing was performed on peripheral blood, taken 28 days after the second AZD1222 dose. The CDR3 loop reads CASSLNGGEEAQYF. The CDR3 DNA reads TGTGCCAGCAGCTTAAACGGGGGGGAAGAGGCCCAGTACTTC.